This T cell receptor beta chain was captured by sequencing in a study of CD4+ T cells in melanoma. General study results and limits: Diverse differentiation states were reported for melanoma neoantigen-specific CD4+ T cells. A reported correlation linked neoantigen-specific CD4+ T cells to CD8+, macrophage and B cell function.

Assay used: immunoSEQ multiplex PCR; TCRdb lists only in-frame clones, some missing. This sample has about 6,500 clones; roughly 50% occur once, and the top ten carry roughly a sixth. Concerning this clone itself: As yet, its antigen is unknown.

Sequencing was carried out using cells from a culture (not recorded whether cultured in vitro). The clonotype originates from a human donor with melanoma.

The CDR3 is CASSYFSGTGRNTIYF. CDR3 coding DNA: TGTGCCAGCAGTTACTTCTCCGGGACAGGGAGAAACACCATATATTTT. This chain joins TRBV6-5 and TRBJ1-3; TRBD1 matches 9 bases. Unmatched junction bases numbered 6, after V lost 1 base and J lost 5 bases. The CDR3 has 16 amino acids. Per the germline V gene, CDR1 is MNHEY and CDR2 is SVGAGI.